The 31 T cell receptor beta chains below come from one sample, sequenced in a study of T-cell memory formation after mild COVID-19. MiXCR, run by TCRdb on the 5' RACE reads, gives a single entry per CDR3 protein. The sample has tens of thousands of distinct CDR3 sequences, 25% seen once. Sequenced input: PBMCs or a T cell subset sorted from them (not recorded which). All receptors come from a man between 18 and 35 years old who had mild COVID-19 (a few samples of this study predate the infection). Cell type and time point are not known.

This clonotype was counted between two and nine times. The chain combines TRBV10-2 with TRBJ2-1; 12 bases map to TRBD2. Germline V gene data show CDR1 as WSHSY and CDR2 as SAAADI. The CDR3 totals 15 residues. The junction had 5 bases not matched to a gene; V was cut back by 5 bases and J by 6 bases. The DNA for the CDR3 is TGCGCCAGCAGTCTGACTAGCGGGGGAAGCAATGAGCAGTTCTTC. As protein: CASSLTSGGSNEQFF.

The J gene is TRBJ2-5, the V gene TRBV13, with D unresolved. V was clipped by 2 bases and J by 9 bases, with 13 bases between them. Germline V gene data show CDR1 as PRHDT and CDR2 as FYEKMQ (reference sequence). This CDR3 is built from 13 residues. The DNA for the CDR3 is TGTGCCAGCAGCTTATCGATTATAAGAGCCCAGTACTTC. Residues: CASSLSIIRAQYF.

This clonotype occurred a few times. The rearrangement links TRBV29-1 to TRBJ2-3; TRBD2 matches 10 bases. Germline V lookup: CDR1 SQVTM, CDR2 ANQGSEA. The CDR3 contains 15 residues. The V gene end was trimmed by 3 bases and the J gene end by 2 bases; junction bases not matched to a gene: 5. This CDR3 is CSVDGLAGDTDTQYF. The CDR3 nucleotides are TGCAGCGTTGACGGGCTAGCGGGAGACACAGATACGCAGTATTTT.

For the CDR3, the DNA is TGTGCCAGCAGCCGCAGGGTAGGAGTTGAGCAGTTCTTC. It translates to CASSRRVGVEQFF. The chain recombines TRBV7-6 with TRBJ2-1; a possible D gene is TRBD1 (5 bases). CDR3 size: 13 residues. CDR1 SGHVS and CDR2 FNYEAQ come from the germline V gene. V lost 5 bases, J lost 9 bases, and 14 bases lay in between.

This clonotype came up a few times. The rearrangement uses TRBV19 and TRBJ1-3, with 7 bases that match TRBD1. The CDR3 is 12 residues long. Germline CDR1 reads LNHDA; CDR2 reads SQIVND (reference sequence). V gave up 11 bases and J gave up 5 bases; unmatched junction bases: 6. The DNA for the CDR3 is TGTGCCGCTAGGGACAGCAGAAACACCATATATTTT. Encoded protein: CAARDSRNTIYF. The variable domain in full, with the rest retrieved from reference TRBV19 and TRBJ1-3, is DGGITQSPKYLFRKEGQNVTLSCEQNLNHDAMYWYRQDPGQGLRLIYYSQIVNDFQKGDIAEGYSVSREKKESFPLTVTSAQKNPTAFYLCAARDSRNTIYFGEGSWLTVV.

V is TRBV7-3 and J is TRBJ2-1, with 7 nucleotides matching TRBD1. The CDR3 covers 15 residues. V lost 1 base, J lost 2 bases, and 2 bases stayed unmatched. CDR1 is SGHTA, CDR2 FQGTGA, per germline. CDR3 DNA: TGTGCCAGCAGCTTAAGACAGGGAACCTACAATGAGCAGTTCTTC. Translated, it gives CASSLRQGTYNEQFF.

This clonotype was counted only a few times. V gene TRBV19 combines with J gene TRBJ1-5; D is uncertain. V lost 4 bases to trimming and J lost 7 bases, with 8 bases between them. The CDR3 totals 12 residues. CDR1 is LNHDA, CDR2 SQIVND, per germline (reference sequence). CDR3 nucleotides: TGTGCCAGTAGTACGACATGGCAGCCCCAGCATTTT. Amino acid sequence: CASSTTWQPQHF.

The rearrangement uses TRBV5-6 and TRBJ2-1; D is undetermined. This CDR3 has 12 amino acids. V was trimmed by 5 bases and J by 3 bases, leaving 6 bases between them. From germline, CDR1 is SGHDT and CDR2 YYEEEE. Here the CDR3 DNA reads TGTGCCAGCAGAAAAGTCTACAATGAGCAGTTCTTC. Amino acid sequence: CASRKVYNEQFF. Full variable domain (outside the CDR3, taken from reference TRBV5-6 and TRBJ2-1): DAGVTQSPTHLIKTRGQQVTLRCSPKSGHDTVSWYQQALGQGPQFIFQYYEEEERQRGNFPDRFSGHQFPNYSSELNVNALLLGDSALYLCASRKVYNEQFFGPGTRLTVL.

This chain links TRBV7-9 with TRBJ2-2, with D perhaps TRBD2 (6 bases). The CDR3 is 13 amino acids. The germline CDR1 and CDR2 sequences are SEHNR and FQNEAQ (reference sequence). The V end lost 5 bases, the J end lost 4 bases, and 8 bases lay between the germline ends. Here the CDR3 DNA reads TGTGCCAGCAGCGGGGGGTCCACCGGGGAGCTGTTTTTT. This gives the protein CASSGGSTGELFF.

The chain carries TRBV7-6 and TRBJ1-1; TRBD1 might be the D (5 bases). V dropped 4 bases and J dropped 4 bases, with 16 bases sitting between them. CDR3 length: 15 amino acids. Germline lookup yields CDR1 SGHVS and CDR2 FNYEAQ. The CDR3 sequence is CASSSPGGVGTEAFF. DNA of the CDR3: TGTGCCAGCAGCTCCCCGGGAGGGGTAGGCACTGAAGCTTTCTTT.

Only a few counts were recorded for this clonotype. The chain carries TRBV12-3 or TRBV12-4 and TRBJ2-7; 8 bases are shared with TRBD2. This CDR3 has 14 amino acids. Trimming took 5 bases from V and 3 from J; bases not matched to a gene: 6. In nucleotides, the CDR3 is TGTGCCAGCAGTGTGGGACTAGAAGTCTACGAGCAGTACTTC. Amino acids: CASSVGLEVYEQYF.

This clonotype was observed a handful of times. V is TRBV27 and J is TRBJ2-2; no clear D. Deletions cut 3 bases from V and 7 bases from J, with 6 bases between. Germline-derived CDR1 and CDR2 are MNHEY and SMNVEV (reference sequence). The CDR3 consists of 12 residues. The CDR3 is CASSFGFGELFF. The CDR3 region has the DNA TGTGCCAGCAGTTTCGGGTTCGGGGAGCTGTTTTTT.

The V gene is TRBV4-1, the J gene TRBJ2-5; D remains unclear. Trimming removed 0 bases from V and 7 bases from J, with 6 bases in between. The CDR3 covers 12 residues. Germline CDR1 and CDR2: MGHRA and YSYEKL. The CDR3 DNA follows: TGCGCCAGCAGCCAAGACCGCCGGACCCAGTACTTC. This translates into CASSQDRRTQYF.

The chain employs TRBV6-5 and TRBJ1-1; D may be TRBD1 (5 bases). Germline assignment: CDR1 MNHEY and CDR2 SVGAGI. Trimming left V 2 bases short and J 9 bases short, with 7 bases between. The CDR3 covers 11 residues. The CDR3 region is CASSYGGQAFF. CDR3 sequence (DNA): TGTGCCAGCAGTTACGGGGGACAAGCTTTCTTT.

This clonotype has a handful of counts. V is TRBV30 and J is TRBJ2-2; 9 bases match TRBD2. Germline CDR1 and CDR2: GTSNPN and SVGIG (reference sequence). The CDR3 spans 14 residues. V gave up 4 bases and J gave up 1 base; unmatched junction bases: 1. CDR3 coding DNA: TGTGCCTGGAATAGCGGGGGGAACACCGGGGAGCTGTTTTTT. As protein: CAWNSGGNTGELFF.

This clonotype showed up just a few times. The chain links TRBV28 to TRBJ1-6; unclear D gene. From germline, CDR1 is MDHEN and CDR2 SYDVKM. CDR3 size: 11 residues. V lost 10 bases and J lost 10, with 11 bases in between. CDR3 nucleotide sequence: TGTGCCACGCGAGGGCTGTCACCCCTCCACTTT. This sequence encodes CATRGLSPLHF.

V gene TRBV5-1 combines with J gene TRBJ2-1, with TRBD1 matching 10 bases. The CDR3 is made up of 13 amino acids. The germline V gene encodes CDR1 SGHRS and CDR2 YFSETQ. V lost 4 bases and J lost 8; bases outside the gene matches: 3. CDR3 sequence reads: CASSLGTGDEQFF. As DNA, the CDR3 is TGCGCCAGCAGCCTAGGGACAGGGGATGAGCAGTTCTTC. Complete variable domain (other parts from reference TRBV5-1 and TRBJ2-1): KAGVTQTPRYLIKTRGQQVTLSCSPISGHRSVSWYQQTPGQGLQFLFEYFSETQRNKGNFPGRFSGRQFSNSRSEMNVSTLELGDSALYLCASSLGTGDEQFFGPGTRLTVL.

This chain uses TRBV6-2 or TRBV6-3 with TRBJ1-2, with 8 bases matching TRBD1. Germline V gene sequence: CDR1 MNHEY, CDR2 SVGEGT. CDR3 size: 11 residues. V shed 5 bases and J 10 bases; nucleotides not matched to a gene: 3. CDR3: CASSDRGLYTF. Here the CDR3 DNA reads TGTGCCAGCAGTGACAGGGGACTCTACACCTTC.

This chain joins TRBV4-1 and TRBJ1-1; D is perhaps TRBD1 (5 bases). The CDR3 consists of 16 residues. Trimming shortened V by 0 bases and J by 1 base, and 12 bases separated the two germline ends. Germline CDR1 MGHRA, CDR2 YSYEKL. DNA for the CDR3: TGCGCCAGCAGCCAAGAATTCGACAGCCCGAACACTGAAGCTTTCTTT. It encodes CASSQEFDSPNTEAFF.

This clonotype was counted between two and nine times. The chain links TRBV7-9 to TRBJ2-1; 9 bases are shared with TRBD1. V gave up 7 bases and J gave up 5 bases; unmatched junction bases: 3. CDR3 length: 13 residues. In germline, CDR1 is SEHNR, CDR2 FQNEAQ (reference sequence). CDR3 DNA sequence: TGTGCCAGCAAGAGGACAGGGGACAATGAGCAGTTCTTC. Translated: CASKRTGDNEQFF.

V is TRBV10-3 and J is TRBJ2-5; 7 positions match TRBD1. The CDR3 is 16 residues long. Germline lookup yields CDR1 ENHRY and CDR2 SYGVKD. J lost 2 bases, V lost 3 bases, and 9 bases had no gene match. Written as DNA, the CDR3 is TGTGCCATCAGTGATGTTTTGGGACAGACTCAAGAGACCCAGTACTTC. It encodes CAISDVLGQTQETQYF.

The V gene is TRBV2, the J gene TRBJ2-2; 7 nucleotides align to TRBD2. V lost 6 bases, J lost 6 bases, and 19 bases stayed unmatched. The CDR3 loop spans 18 amino acids. CDR1 and CDR2 from the germline V gene are SNHLY and FYNNEI. The chain's CDR3 is CASRETAPGRGTAGELFF. CDR3 DNA: TGTGCCAGCAGGGAGACTGCGCCGGGGAGGGGAACGGCCGGGGAGCTGTTTTTT.

Only one count was recorded for this clonotype. At one end, the junction sequence differs from germline, possibly due to a read error. J is TRBJ2-2 and V is TRBV4-1; unclear D gene. The CDR3 totals 15 residues. Germline V CDR1 and CDR2: MGHRA, YSYEKL. CDR3: CASSPLSGNAGELFF. Written as DNA, the CDR3 is TGCGCCAGCAGCCCCCTGTCTGGGAACGCCGGGGAGCTGTTTTTT.

In its sample, this clonotype was seen a few times. CDR3 residues: CASSSHSSGNTIYF. The CDR3 bases are TGTGCCAGCAGCTCCCACAGCTCTGGAAACACCATATATTTT. The chain couples TRBV13 to TRBJ1-3; D remains unclear. The ends were cut back, 4 bases at V and 0 bases at J, with 7 bases in the middle. The CDR3 loop spans 14 amino acids. Germline-derived CDR1 and CDR2 are PRHDT and FYEKMQ (reference sequence).

The chain recombines TRBV25-1 with TRBJ1-1; D unresolved. Germline assignment: CDR1 MGHDK and CDR2 SYGVNS. The V end was cut by 5 bases, the J end by 1 base, with 5 bases between. The CDR3 is 12 residues long. As DNA, the CDR3 is TGTGCCAGCAGTAGGCAGAACACTGAAGCTTTCTTT. This codes for CASSRQNTEAFF.

This sequence joins TRBV4-1 and TRBJ2-5; D not resolved. Trimming took off 0 bases at V and 4 bases at J, with 9 bases between the two ends. Germline V lookup: CDR1 MGHRA, CDR2 YSYEKL. The CDR3 length is 14 residues. CDR3 loop: CASSQEAVLETQYF. CDR3 in DNA: TGCGCCAGCAGCCAAGAAGCAGTTCTAGAGACCCAGTACTTC.

The V and J genes are TRBV6-2 or TRBV6-3 and TRBJ2-7; 8 bases align to TRBD1. CDR1 and CDR2 from the germline V gene are MNHEY and SVGEGT. This CDR3 has 14 amino acids. Unmatched junction bases numbered 9, after V lost 5 bases and J lost 6 bases. The CDR3 DNA follows: TGTGCCAGCAGTCGAGCGACAGGGGCGGGCGAGCAGTACGTC. This gives the protein CASSRATGAGEQYV.

The V and J genes are TRBV23-1 and TRBJ2-1, with 8 bases fitting TRBD2. TRBV23-1 is designated an ORF whose function remains uncertain. Trimming took 7 bases from V and 8 from J; bases not matched to a gene: 16. The CDR3 is 16 amino acids. The DNA of the CDR3 is TGCGCCAGCACTGTGGCGGGGGGACGGTCTAAGGATGAGCAGTTCTTC. Protein: CASTVAGGRSKDEQFF.

J is TRBJ2-7 and V is TRBV12-3 or TRBV12-4; D is undetermined. The CDR3 consists of 13 residues. The ends were cut back, 2 bases at V and 2 bases at J, with 7 bases in the middle. CDR3 DNA sequence: TGTGCCAGCAGTTTATACCAGGCCTACGAGCAGTACTTC. Encoded protein: CASSLYQAYEQYF.

The V call is TRBV11-2, the J call TRBJ2-5; possibly TRBD1 or TRBD2 for D (6 bases each). Germline-derived CDR1 and CDR2 are SGHAT and FQNNGV. The CDR3 contains 14 residues. V lost 5 bases to trimming and J lost 2 bases, with 12 bases between them. CDR3: CASSGEDSQETQYF. For the CDR3, the DNA is TGTGCCAGCAGCGGGGAGGACAGTCAAGAGACCCAGTACTTC.

This clonotype was counted many times. The genes are TRBV7-6 and TRBJ2-1; possibly TRBD1 for D (5 bases). Deletions cut 5 bases from V and 3 bases from J, with 17 bases between. Germline assignment: CDR1 SGHVS and CDR2 FNYEAQ. This CDR3 is built from 16 residues. The CDR3 sequence: CASSPYSGYGYNEQFF. The DNA for the CDR3 is TGTGCCAGCAGCCCGTACTCAGGGTACGGCTACAATGAGCAGTTCTTC. Complete variable domain (other parts from reference TRBV7-6 and TRBJ2-1): GAGVSQSPRYKVTKRGQDVALRCDPISGHVSLYWYRQALGQGPEFLTYFNYEAQQDKSGLPNDRFSAERPEGSISTLTIQRTEQRDSAMYRCASSPYSGYGYNEQFFGPGTRLTVL.